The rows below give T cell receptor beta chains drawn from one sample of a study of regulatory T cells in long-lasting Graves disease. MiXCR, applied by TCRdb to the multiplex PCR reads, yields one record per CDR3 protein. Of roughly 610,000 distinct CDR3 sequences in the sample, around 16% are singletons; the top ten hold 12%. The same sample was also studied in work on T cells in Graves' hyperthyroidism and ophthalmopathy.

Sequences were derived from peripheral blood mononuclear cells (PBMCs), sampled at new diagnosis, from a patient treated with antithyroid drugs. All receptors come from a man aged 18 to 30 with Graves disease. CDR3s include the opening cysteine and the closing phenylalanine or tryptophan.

cdr3_aa: CSARDGAGPTYEQYF; v_call: TRBV20-1; j_call: TRBJ2-7
cdr3_aa: CASIALGSYNEQFF; v_call: TRBV7-9; j_call: TRBJ2-1
cdr3_aa: CAAANPGANVLTF; v_call: TRBV24-1; j_call: TRBJ2-6
cdr3_aa: CASSPSPGQGFGGYTF; v_call: TRBV7-9; j_call: TRBJ1-2
cdr3_aa: CASSLGPGTGVSGEQFF; v_call: TRBV13; j_call: TRBJ2-1
cdr3_aa: CASSLNREDTQYF; v_call: TRBV19; j_call: TRBJ2-3
cdr3_aa: CASTIPEGAGTESPLHF; v_call: TRBV27; j_call: TRBJ1-6
cdr3_aa: CASSLSQGAGNYGYTF; v_call: TRBV28; j_call: TRBJ1-2
cdr3_aa: CASQGLQETQYF; v_call: TRBV7-9; j_call: -
cdr3_aa: CASSGLAGRYEQYF; v_call: TRBV2; j_call: TRBJ2-7
cdr3_aa: CATSTAGGRVQETQYF; v_call: TRBV15; j_call: TRBJ2-5
cdr3_aa: CASGINPETQYF; v_call: TRBV28; j_call: -
cdr3_aa: CASSEAGYGYEQYF; v_call: TRBV2; j_call: TRBJ2-7
cdr3_aa: CSVIQGAEAFF; v_call: TRBV20-1; j_call: TRBJ1-1
cdr3_aa: CASSLGRGFGNEQFF; v_call: TRBV11-1; j_call: TRBJ2-1
cdr3_aa: CATYRHVANTGELFF; v_call: TRBV27; j_call: TRBJ2-2
cdr3_aa: CASSPAPGLSGNTIYF; v_call: TRBV6-1; j_call: TRBJ1-3
cdr3_aa: CSRGSTDTQYF; v_call: TRBV20-1; j_call: TRBJ2-3
cdr3_aa: CASSKEHYRDRGRNEQFF; v_call: TRBV25-1; j_call: TRBJ2-1
cdr3_aa: CASSQVWYGVAGGGEQFF; v_call: TRBV4-2; j_call: TRBJ2-1
cdr3_aa: CASSQTANTEAFF; v_call: TRBV3-1; j_call: TRBJ1-1
cdr3_aa: CSARPPRERAADTQYF; v_call: TRBV20-1; j_call: TRBJ2-3
cdr3_aa: CASSLAPEPKDEQYF; v_call: TRBV7-6; j_call: TRBJ2-7
cdr3_aa: CSASNRLSSGPYEQYF; v_call: TRBV20-1; j_call: TRBJ2-7
cdr3_aa: CASSLGRGHHYGYTF; v_call: TRBV27; j_call: TRBJ1-2
cdr3_aa: CASSHSGLDTQYF; v_call: TRBV6-1; j_call: TRBJ2-3
cdr3_aa: CSVWAQETQYF; v_call: TRBV29-1; j_call: TRBJ2-5
cdr3_aa: CASSYEQGSEAFF; v_call: TRBV7-6; j_call: TRBJ1-1
cdr3_aa: CSAGDYPQETQYF; v_call: TRBV20-1; j_call: TRBJ2-5
cdr3_aa: CASSPPGLVSYEQYF; v_call: TRBV18; j_call: TRBJ2-7
cdr3_aa: CSAREVGGPVEQYF; v_call: TRBV20-1; j_call: TRBJ2-7
cdr3_aa: CASSQDRTGAYYGYTF; v_call: TRBV4-1; j_call: TRBJ1-2
cdr3_aa: CASSPTGGHGYGYTF; v_call: TRBV5-1; j_call: TRBJ1-2
cdr3_aa: CASATQGGEQYF; v_call: TRBV5-1; j_call: TRBJ2-7
cdr3_aa: CASSGQANTGELFF; v_call: TRBV2; j_call: TRBJ2-2
cdr3_aa: CASRGAGYSNQPQHF; v_call: TRBV28; j_call: TRBJ1-5
cdr3_aa: CASTPFPRDRVIGELFF; v_call: TRBV7-9; j_call: TRBJ2-2
cdr3_aa: CASETLYRVGELFF; v_call: TRBV28; j_call: TRBJ2-2
cdr3_aa: CASSPEGGLGMFNEQFF; v_call: TRBV7-9; j_call: TRBJ2-1
cdr3_aa: CASRNRSMGEQFF; v_call: TRBV27; j_call: TRBJ2-1
cdr3_aa: CASWGLAGGRPYNEQFF; v_call: TRBV11-2; j_call: TRBJ2-1
cdr3_aa: CASSLEGTNNSPLHF; v_call: TRBV5-1; j_call: TRBJ1-6
cdr3_aa: CASRGQGAHTEAFF; v_call: TRBV6-1; j_call: TRBJ1-1
cdr3_aa: CASSFGGYETQYF; v_call: TRBV12-3/TRBV12-4; j_call: TRBJ2-5
cdr3_aa: CASSLGTSGSLRETQYF; v_call: TRBV11-2; j_call: TRBJ2-5
cdr3_aa: CASSVDHRFTGELFF; v_call: TRBV9; j_call: TRBJ2-2
cdr3_aa: CASSQLRDGTEAFF; v_call: TRBV10-1; j_call: TRBJ1-1
cdr3_aa: CASSESRQGYEKLFF; v_call: TRBV10-2; j_call: TRBJ1-4
cdr3_aa: CASSLPFRDTQYF; v_call: TRBV7-9; j_call: TRBJ2-3
cdr3_aa: CASSEYILAGSATQYF; v_call: TRBV6-1; j_call: TRBJ2-5
cdr3_aa: CASSLLRGRSRNEQFF; v_call: TRBV11-2; j_call: TRBJ2-1
cdr3_aa: CASSNRPGLAGLTNTGELFF; v_call: TRBV6-1; j_call: TRBJ2-2
cdr3_aa: CASSLSGSSGSVGDTGELFF; v_call: TRBV7-3; j_call: TRBJ2-2
cdr3_aa: CAWSTGESQPQHF; v_call: TRBV30; j_call: TRBJ1-5